The next 24 T cell receptor beta chains were all read from a single sample in a study of T cell repertoires in cytomegalovirus infection. Their antigens are not known. TCRdb re-called the reads with MiXCR, one entry per CDR3 protein. The sample has nearly 700,000 distinct CDR3 sequences; about 30% are singletons. The material sequenced was cultured PBMCs, taken from culture after CMV antigen stimulation. Source of these receptors: a human donor in good health (CMV status not recorded). Some clones in this sample may be carry-over from other donors' samples.

The chain combines TRBV28 with TRBJ1-2, with D tentatively TRBD1 (6 bases). Trimming pared 8 bases from V and 4 bases from J, leaving 14 bases between. The CDR3 is 13 amino acids. CDR1 MDHEN and CDR2 SYDVKM come from the germline V gene. CDR3 loop: CASLSGGAYGYTF. In DNA form, the CDR3 reads TGTGCCAGCCTTTCTGGGGGGGCCTATGGCTACACCTTC.

The V call is TRBV20-1, the J call TRBJ2-3, with 8 bases identical to TRBD2. Germline lookup yields CDR1 DFQATT and CDR2 SNEGSKA (reference sequence). V dropped 0 bases and J dropped 3; count of bases not matched to a gene: 2. The CDR3 consists of 14 residues. CDR3 in DNA: TGCAGTGCTAGAGATAGACTAGCGACAGATACGCAGTATTTT. Amino acid sequence: CSARDRLATDTQYF.

The chain carries TRBV6-6 and TRBJ1-5; the match to TRBD1 covers 7 bases. Germline V gene lookup returns CDR1 MNHNY and CDR2 SVGAGI (reference sequence). The CDR3 loop spans 14 amino acids. V trimming: 8 bases; J trimming: 4 bases; junction bases outside the gene matches: 8. CDR3 DNA sequence: TGTGCCAGCGGTTTAGACAGGGCGAATCAGCCCCAGCATTTT. Encoded protein: CASGLDRANQPQHF.

This clonotype was detected only a few times. The V gene is TRBV20-1, the J gene TRBJ2-5, with 7 bases that match TRBD2. The germline gives CDR1 DFQATT, CDR2 SNEGSKA (reference sequence). V gave up 1 base and J gave up 2 bases; unmatched junction bases: 4. The CDR3 extends over 14 amino acids. The chain's CDR3 is CSARVLAVQETQYF. Here the CDR3 DNA reads TGCAGTGCTAGAGTTCTAGCGGTACAAGAGACCCAGTACTTC.

This clonotype was seen a handful of times. This chain joins TRBV20-1 and TRBJ1-5, with TRBD1 matching over 7 bases. The germline V gene encodes CDR1 DFQATT and CDR2 SNEGSKA (reference sequence). The V gene end was trimmed by 5 bases and the J gene end by 6 bases; junction bases not matched to a gene: 10. The CDR3 contains 14 residues. CDR3 in amino acids: CSAATGEVGQPQHF. Here the CDR3 DNA reads TGCAGTGCTGCCACAGGGGAGGTGGGTCAGCCCCAGCATTTT.

In regard to this clonotype: The junction does not match germline at one end; this may be a read error. J is TRBJ2-3 and V is TRBV5-3; D might be TRBD1 (6 bases). TRBV5-3 is designated an ORF whose function remains uncertain. The CDR3 contains 14 residues. In nucleotides, the CDR3 is TGTGCCAGCAGCTTGAAAGCAGGGGCAGATACGCAGTATTTT. It translates to CASSLKAGADTQYF.

The V gene is TRBV4-2, the J gene TRBJ2-1; D not certain. CDR3 length: 13 residues. The ends were cut back, 1 base at V and 16 bases at J, with 17 bases in the middle. Germline V gene data show CDR1 as LGHNA and CDR2 as YNFKEQ. The CDR3: CASSQVLPLLVFF. For the CDR3, the DNA is TGTGCCAGCAGCCAAGTTCTGCCTCTCCTGGTCTTCTTC.

This clonotype was counted between two and nine times. The rearrangement joins TRBV6-2 or TRBV6-3 to TRBJ2-3, with D perhaps matching TRBD1 or TRBD2 (5 bases each). Trimming took 5 bases from V and 2 from J, leaving 14 bases between them. This CDR3 spans 15 amino acids. Looked up from germline, CDR1 is MNHEY and CDR2 is SVGEGT. The CDR3 loop is CASSTRDLATDTQYF. DNA for the CDR3: TGTGCCAGCAGTACCCGGGACCTTGCCACAGATACGCAGTATTTT.

This clonotype has more than one count but fewer than ten. This chain joins TRBV10-3 and TRBJ1-2; 7 nucleotides agree with TRBD1. V dropped 5 bases and J dropped 4; count of bases not matched to a gene: 13. CDR1 is ENHRY and CDR2 is SYGVKD in the germline V gene. The CDR3 loop spans 16 amino acids. Here the CDR3 DNA reads TGTGCCATCAGTCCAATGACAGGGACCTCTGGCTATGGCTACACCTTC. This sequence encodes CAISPMTGTSGYGYTF.

This chain links TRBV27 with TRBJ2-3; 10 bases are shared with TRBD1. CDR1 and CDR2 (germline): MNHEY, SMNVEV (reference sequence). J was trimmed by 1 base and V by 9 bases; bases with no gene match: 7. CDR3 length equals 15 residues. CDR3 sequence reads: CARGGTGDCTDTQYF. The CDR3 region has the DNA TGTGCCAGAGGTGGGACAGGGGATTGCACAGATACGCAGTATTTT.

This clonotype has a handful of counts. The rearrangement links TRBV12-3 or TRBV12-4 to TRBJ1-6; possible D gene TRBD1, 5 bases. The germline V and J ends were trimmed by 6 bases and 14 bases, with 14 bases remaining between them. This CDR3 contains 12 residues. The chain's CDR3 is CASSDRTITLHF. The CDR3 nucleotides are TGTGCCAGCAGCGACCGGACAATCACCCTCCACTTT.

The rearrangement uses TRBV27 and TRBJ1-1; D is possibly TRBD1 (6 bases). Germline CDR1 is MNHEY and CDR2 is SMNVEV (reference sequence). V was pared by 1 base and J by 2 bases, with 14 bases between. CDR3 size: 16 residues. The CDR3 loop reads CASSLFGGGGNTEAFF. The CDR3, as DNA: TGTGCCAGCAGTTTATTTGGGGGGGGCGGAAACACTGAAGCTTTCTTT.

The rearrangement links TRBV20-1 to TRBJ2-4, with unresolved D. The CDR3 runs to 14 residues. Germline V lookup: CDR1 DFQATT, CDR2 SNEGSKA (reference sequence). V was clipped by 1 base and J by 0 bases, with 7 bases between them. The CDR3 region is CSARGWGAKNIQYF. The DNA of the CDR3 is TGCAGTGCTAGAGGTTGGGGAGCCAAAAACATTCAGTACTTC.

This rearrangement joins TRBV20-1 to TRBJ2-1; D unresolved. Looked up from germline, CDR1 is DFQATT and CDR2 is SNEGSKA (reference sequence). Trimming took 7 bases from V and 6 from J, leaving 10 bases between them. The CDR3 loop spans 11 amino acids. The CDR3 loop is CSVRLVNEQFF. CDR3 nucleotides: TGCAGTGTACGGCTGGTCAATGAGCAGTTCTTC.

The chain recombines TRBV28 with TRBJ2-5; no firm D call. Germline loops: CDR1 MDHEN, CDR2 SYDVKM. This CDR3 is 13 amino acids long. The germline V and J ends were trimmed by 1 base and 5 bases, with 8 bases remaining between them. The CDR3 DNA reads as TGTGCCAGCAGTTTATTGCCCCACGAGACCCAGTACTTC. Its translation: CASSLLPHETQYF.

This clonotype was seen more than once but under ten times. The chain uses TRBV12-3 or TRBV12-4 and TRBJ1-5, with D uncertain. This CDR3 has 13 amino acids. Trimming took 6 bases from V and 9 from J, leaving 15 bases between them. In DNA form, the CDR3 reads TGTGCCAGCAGGGTGGTCCAAGAGGGGCCCCAGCATTTT. Protein: CASRVVQEGPQHF.

The chain employs TRBV11-3 and TRBJ2-2, with TRBD1 matching over 7 bases. This CDR3 spans 15 amino acids. The V gene end was trimmed by 5 bases and the J gene end by 5 bases; junction bases not matched to a gene: 8. Per germline, CDR1 SGHNT and CDR2 YENEEA. This CDR3 is CASSAQQGSTGELFF. CDR3 coding DNA: TGTGCCAGCAGCGCCCAACAGGGGTCGACCGGGGAGCTGTTTTTT.

This clonotype was counted many times. This sequence joins TRBV7-2 and TRBJ2-5; unclear D gene. The CDR3 consists of 14 residues. Germline loops: CDR1 SGHTA, CDR2 FQGNSA. The V end was cut by 5 bases, the J end by 1 base, with 11 bases between. The CDR3 region is CASSPLRLQETQYF. The CDR3 nucleotides are TGTGCCAGCAGCCCCCTTAGGCTCCAAGAGACCCAGTACTTC.

The chain has TRBV25-1 and TRBJ2-3; no clear D. Germline assignment: CDR1 MGHDK and CDR2 SYGVNS. The CDR3 runs 12 residues. The V end was cut by 1 base, the J end by 4 bases, with 3 bases between. The DNA for the CDR3 is TGTGCCAGCAGTGAATTTCCAGATACGCAGTATTTT. As protein: CASSEFPDTQYF.

This clonotype has only a few counts. J is TRBJ2-3 and V is TRBV2; a possible D gene is TRBD2 (6 bases). The CDR3 totals 16 residues. CDR1 and CDR2 from the germline V gene are SNHLY and FYNNEI. V was trimmed by 4 bases and J by 5 bases, leaving 19 bases between them. The DNA for the CDR3 is TGTGCCAGCAGTGTAGGCGGGGACTTAGCCGTAGATACGCAGTATTTT. As protein: CASSVGGDLAVDTQYF.

In its sample, this clonotype was seen many times. CDR3 nucleotides: TGTGCCAGCAGCTCGATAGGACAGGGGATCGGCTACACCTTC. Amino acids: CASSSIGQGIGYTF. This chain connects TRBV7-2 to TRBJ1-2; 9 nucleotides line up with TRBD1. Per the germline V gene, CDR1 is SGHTA and CDR2 is FQGNSA. CDR3 length equals 14 residues. V lost 4 bases, J lost 8 bases, and 8 bases stayed unmatched.

This clonotype was recorded only once. The chain has TRBV11-2 and TRBJ2-1; D gene unclear. There are 15 residues in the CDR3. Trimming removed 1 base at V and 6 bases at J, with 13 bases between. Germline V CDR1 and CDR2: SGHAT, FQNNGV. For the CDR3, the DNA is TGTGCCAGCAGCTTAGGGACCTCCCGTCTCAATGAGCAGTTCTTC. Residues: CASSLGTSRLNEQFF.

V gene TRBV6-6 combines with J gene TRBJ2-7; 9 positions match TRBD1. V lost 7 bases, J lost 6 bases, and 13 bases stayed unmatched. Germline values: CDR1 MNHNY, CDR2 SVGAGI (reference sequence). This CDR3 is built from 15 residues. As DNA, the CDR3 is TGTGCCAGCACCGAACCGGGACAGGGTCGGCTCGAGCAGTACTTC. Translating it yields CASTEPGQGRLEQYF.

This clonotype was counted once. This chain links TRBV18 with TRBJ2-3; the match to TRBD2 covers 7 bases. The CDR3 covers 16 residues. Germline loops: CDR1 KGHSH, CDR2 LQKENI. V shed 3 bases, J shed 2 bases, and the junction held 8 bases outside the gene matches. CDR3 amino acids: CASSPYGGRATDTQYF. CDR3 sequence (DNA): TGTGCCAGCTCACCTTATGGCGGGAGAGCCACAGATACGCAGTATTTT.